One and the same sample provided the 30 T cell receptor beta chains below, sequenced in a study of T cell repertoires in cytomegalovirus infection. These receptors' antigens are unknown. TCRdb ran MiXCR on the reads and lists one entry per CDR3 protein. The repertoire includes some 900,000 distinct CDR3 sequences, 30% to 35% of them detected once, and 12% sits in the top ten. Sequencing used cultured CD8+ T cells from PBMCs, obtained from culture after CMV antigen stimulation. The receptor source for this set is a human donor in good health (CMV status not recorded). Some clones in this sample may be carry-over from other donors' samples.

The chain recombines TRBV12-3 or TRBV12-4 with TRBJ2-5; TRBD2 might be the D (7 bases). CDR3 length equals 15 residues. Trimming removed 7 bases from V and 6 bases from J, with 21 bases in between. For the CDR3, the DNA is TGTGCCAGCATGGGGGAGGGGGGGGCCTCGAAGACCCAGTACTTC. The encoded protein is CASMGEGGASKTQYF.

The rearrangement links TRBV20-1 to TRBJ2-1, with 9 bases identical to TRBD1. The CDR3 consists of 17 residues. Germline V gene data show CDR1 as DFQATT and CDR2 as SNEGSKA (reference sequence). V dropped 4 bases and J dropped 4; count of bases not matched to a gene: 14. CDR3 sequence: CSATRPGQGRAYNEQFF. The CDR3 DNA reads as TGCAGTGCTACCAGACCGGGACAGGGAAGGGCATACAATGAGCAGTTCTTC.

This clonotype was counted at least ten times. The chain carries TRBV7-2 and TRBJ1-5; no definite D call. Germline-derived CDR1 and CDR2 are SGHTA and FQGNSA. V lost 0 bases to trimming and J lost 9 bases, with 6 bases between them. The CDR3 loop spans 12 amino acids. CDR3 bases: TGTGCCAGCAGCTTAGCAGGGTGGCCCCAGCATTTT. It encodes CASSLAGWPQHF.

The rearrangement uses TRBV20-1 and TRBJ2-2; a weak D match, TRBD1 (7 bases). Looked up from germline, CDR1 is DFQATT and CDR2 is SNEGSKA (reference sequence). This CDR3 comprises 17 residues. Deletions cut 0 bases from V and 4 bases from J, with 18 bases between. The CDR3 nucleotides read TGCAGTGCTAGAGAAACACCTGACAGGGAGGTCACCGGGGAGCTGTTTTTT. It translates to CSARETPDREVTGELFF.

The V call is TRBV11-2, the J call TRBJ2-7, with 7 nucleotides matching TRBD1. With 1 base clipped from V and 0 bases from J, the junction kept 9 bases outside the gene matches. CDR3 size: 17 residues. CDR1 is SGHAT, CDR2 FQNNGV, per germline. Here the CDR3 DNA reads TGTGCCAGCAGCTTAGGCCCCCAGAGGGGGCCCTCCTACGAGCAGTACGTC. It translates to CASSLGPQRGPSYEQYV.

The CDR3 region is CASRAEISTNEKLFF. CDR3 sequence (DNA): TGTGCCAGCAGGGCAGAAATATCAACTAATGAAAAACTGTTTTTT. V and J are TRBV28 and TRBJ1-4; D is undetermined. The V gene lost 6 bases and the J gene lost 0 bases, with 11 bases spanning the gap. The germline V gene has CDR1 MDHEN and CDR2 SYDVKM. This CDR3 is 15 amino acids long. The full variable domain, in which reference TRBV28 and TRBJ1-4 provide the parts outside the CDR3, is DVKVTQSSRYLVKRTGEKVFLECVQDMDHENMFWYRQDPGLGLRLIYFSYDVKMKEKGDIPEGYSVSREKKERFSLILESASTNQTSMYLCASRAEISTNEKLFFGSGTQLSVL.

The V and J genes are TRBV7-4 and TRBJ2-7; possibly TRBD1 for D (5 bases). The CDR3 extends over 12 amino acids. Germline V gene lookup returns CDR1 SGHVT and CDR2 SQSDAQ. CDR3 sequence reads: CASSLGVREQYV. The DNA for the CDR3 is TGTGCCAGCAGTTTAGGGGTGCGCGAGCAGTACGTC.

The sample holds a few counts of this clonotype. The chain links TRBV12-3 or TRBV12-4 to TRBJ2-5; TRBD2 might be the D (5 bases). V dropped 5 bases and J dropped 5 bases, with 12 bases sitting between them. The CDR3 has 13 residues. Written as DNA, the CDR3 is TGTGCCAGCAGTCCGCCGGGGTGGGAGACCCAGTACTTC. Encoded protein: CASSPPGWETQYF.

This clonotype showed up just a few times. The chain carries TRBV28 and TRBJ2-1; 9 positions agree with TRBD1. CDR1 is MDHEN, CDR2 SYDVKM, per germline. CDR3 length: 14 amino acids. V dropped 3 bases and J dropped 7; count of bases not matched to a gene: 4. DNA for the CDR3: TGTGCCAGCAGTTTGGGGACAGGGAAAAATGAGCAGTTCTTC. As protein: CASSLGTGKNEQFF. The variable domain in full, with the rest retrieved from reference TRBV28 and TRBJ2-1, is DVKVTQSSRYLVKRTGEKVFLECVQDMDHENMFWYRQDPGLGLRLIYFSYDVKMKEKGDIPEGYSVSREKKERFSLILESASTNQTSMYLCASSLGTGKNEQFFGPGTRLTVL.

About this clonotype itself: A junction end diverges from the germline sequence, so it may reflect a read error. The chain uses TRBV6-5 and TRBJ1-5; D uncertain. This CDR3 is built from 14 residues. The germline gives CDR1 MNHEY, CDR2 SVGAGI. The DNA of the CDR3 is TGTGGCAGCAGTTACTCCGGAGGGAATCAGCCCCAGCATTTT. Translation: CGSSYSGGNQPQHF.

The DNA of the CDR3 is TGTGCCAGCAGCTCGAGGGTTACTAATCAGCCCCAGCATTTT. This gives the protein CASSSRVTNQPQHF. The chain uses TRBV7-3 and TRBJ1-5, with unresolved D. This CDR3 is 14 amino acids long. Between the trimmed V and J ends, which lost 4 bases and 4 bases, there was a span of 11 bases. Germline V gives CDR1 SGHTA, CDR2 FQGTGA.

The chain links TRBV4-3 to TRBJ1-1; unclear D gene. V dropped 0 bases and J dropped 0 bases, with 5 bases sitting between them. CDR3 size: 14 residues. Germline CDR1 LGHNA, CDR2 YSLEER. DNA for the CDR3: TGCGCCAGCAGCCAAGAACGGGTGAACACTGAAGCTTTCTTT. This encodes CASSQERVNTEAFF.

This clonotype was picked up many times. The V gene is TRBV7-2, the J gene TRBJ2-1, with TRBD2 matching 10 bases. Germline V gives CDR1 SGHTA, CDR2 FQGNSA. The ends lost 3 bases at V and 4 bases at J; junction bases unmatched: 3. The CDR3 sequence is 15 residues long. The CDR3 loop is CASSFLAGDYNEQFF. In DNA, the CDR3 is TGTGCCAGCAGCTTCCTAGCGGGGGATTACAATGAGCAGTTCTTC.

The J gene is TRBJ2-2, the V gene TRBV4-1; maybe TRBD1 (6 bases). The germline CDR1 and CDR2 sequences are MGHRA and YSYEKL. The CDR3 has 17 residues. V dropped 4 bases and J dropped 3 bases, with 18 bases sitting between them. In DNA, the CDR3 is TGCGCCAGCAGCCTCCTTGCGTTGGGGGCGGACACCGGGGAGCTGTTTTTT. It encodes CASSLLALGADTGELFF.

The genes are TRBV20-1 and TRBJ2-6; D is perhaps TRBD1 (5 bases). The germline V and J ends were trimmed by 8 bases and 3 bases, with 11 bases remaining between them. There are 13 residues in the CDR3. The V gene's germline CDR1 is DFQATT and CDR2 SNEGSKA (reference sequence). Written as DNA, the CDR3 is TGCAGTCCCGCAGGGATTGGGGCCAACGTCCTGACTTTC. It specifies CSPAGIGANVLTF.

There are a few counts of this clonotype. V gene TRBV4-1 combines with J gene TRBJ2-2; the D gene is possibly TRBD1 (5 bases). V dropped 6 bases and J dropped 3 bases, with 11 bases sitting between them. Germline-derived CDR1 and CDR2 are MGHRA and YSYEKL. The CDR3 has 14 residues. CDR3 in DNA: TGCGCCAGCAGTTACGACAGATACACCGGGGAGCTGTTTTTT. It specifies CASSYDRYTGELFF.

The rearrangement uses TRBV3-1 and TRBJ1-1; the D is unclear. Between the trimmed V and J ends, which lost 3 bases and 11 bases, there was a span of 16 bases. This CDR3 comprises 13 residues. From germline, CDR1 is LGHDT and CDR2 YNNKEL (reference sequence). This chain's CDR3 is CASSHEFSPWAFF. Written as DNA, the CDR3 is TGTGCCAGCAGCCATGAGTTCTCCCCCTGGGCTTTCTTT.

The chain couples TRBV7-9 to TRBJ1-1; unclear D gene. CDR3 length: 13 residues. V lost 1 base, J lost 6 bases, and 9 bases lay in between. Looked up from germline, CDR1 is SEHNR and CDR2 is FQNEAQ (reference sequence). CDR3 residues: CASSLGRQPEAFF. The CDR3 coding sequence is TGTGCCAGCAGCTTAGGGCGTCAGCCTGAAGCTTTCTTT. Using reference TRBV7-9 and TRBJ1-1 for the parts outside the CDR3, the full variable domain is DTGVSQNPRHKITKRGQNVTFRCDPISEHNRLYWYRQTLGQGPEFLTYFQNEAQLEKSRLLSDRFSAERPKGSFSTLEIQRTEQGDSAMYLCASSLGRQPEAFFGQGTRLTVV.

This clonotype was detected a few times. The chain's CDR3 is CASSVPQTGKMNTEAFF. In nucleotides, the CDR3 is TGTGCCAGCAGTGTGCCCCAGACAGGGAAGATGAACACTGAAGCTTTCTTT. The chain employs TRBV2 and TRBJ1-1; 7 bases are a match to TRBD1. The CDR3 totals 17 residues. V lost 4 bases, J lost 0 bases, and 11 bases stayed unmatched. The germline CDR1 and CDR2 sequences are SNHLY and FYNNEI.

The chain links TRBV6-5 to TRBJ1-1; possible D gene TRBD1, 5 bases. The CDR3 totals 17 residues. The V end lost 2 bases, the J end lost 3 bases, and 19 bases lay between the germline ends. CDR1 and CDR2 (germline): MNHEY, SVGAGI. For the CDR3, the DNA is TGTGCCAGCAGTTACAACGTCAGGGAGGCGGGGGACACTGAAGCTTTCTTT. It is translated as CASSYNVREAGDTEAFF.

In this sample, this clonotype turned up a few times. This sequence joins TRBV12-3 or TRBV12-4 and TRBJ2-5; D is perhaps TRBD1 (6 bases). Trimming took off 6 bases at V and 2 bases at J, with 13 bases between the two ends. This CDR3 spans 14 amino acids. The CDR3 DNA follows: TGTGCCAGCAGAAAGGGGACAATTCAAGAGACCCAGTACTTC. Protein: CASRKGTIQETQYF.

The V and J genes are TRBV13 and TRBJ2-1; weak D call: TRBD1 (6 bases). Germline lookup yields CDR1 PRHDT and CDR2 FYEKMQ (reference sequence). The germline V and J ends were trimmed by 1 base and 0 bases, with 13 bases remaining between them. There are 17 residues in the CDR3. The CDR3 reads CASSLDPTGNSYNEQFF. CDR3 bases: TGTGCCAGCAGCTTAGACCCCACAGGGAACTCCTACAATGAGCAGTTCTTC. Variable domain in full (rest from reference TRBV13 and TRBJ2-1): AAGVIQSPRHLIKEKRETATLKCYPIPRHDTVYWYQQGPGQDPQFLISFYEKMQSDKGSIPDRFSAQQFSDYHSELNMSSLELGDSALYFCASSLDPTGNSYNEQFFGPGTRLTVL.

The chain recombines TRBV7-9 with TRBJ2-2; 9 bases match TRBD2. The trim removed 5 bases at V and 1 base at J, leaving 8 bases unmatched. The CDR3 is 17 residues long. From germline, CDR1 is SEHNR and CDR2 FQNEAQ (reference sequence). Written as DNA, the CDR3 is TGTGCCAGCAGCGGGCTAGCGGGGAAGCTGAACACCGGGGAGCTGTTTTTT. This encodes CASSGLAGKLNTGELFF.

The chain employs TRBV7-9 and TRBJ2-5; TRBD1 matches 10 bases. Germline CDR1 is SEHNR and CDR2 is FQNEAQ (reference sequence). J lost 4 bases, V lost 6 bases, and 8 bases had no gene match. This CDR3 contains 15 residues. The CDR3 region has the DNA TGTGCCAGCAGACCGACAGGGGGCGTGGGAGAGACCCAGTACTTC. This translates into CASRPTGGVGETQYF.

The chain joins TRBV19 to TRBJ1-2; TRBD1 matches at 8 bases. Germline values: CDR1 LNHDA, CDR2 SQIVND (reference sequence). V shed 8 bases, J shed 4 bases, and the junction held 12 bases outside the gene matches. The CDR3 runs to 15 residues. In DNA, the CDR3 is TGTGCCAGTTCGGACAGGGAGTTATGGAGCTATGGCTACACCTTC. This encodes CASSDRELWSYGYTF.

V is TRBV2 and J is TRBJ2-1; 8 bases match TRBD1. The CDR3 is 14 amino acids. J gave up 3 bases and V 11 bases, and 9 bases lay outside the gene matches. In germline, CDR1 is SNHLY, CDR2 FYNNEI. The CDR3 protein is CAGLGQAFYNEQFF. For the CDR3, the DNA is TGTGCCGGCTTGGGACAGGCCTTCTACAATGAGCAGTTCTTC.

This clonotype was picked up many times. The rearrangement links TRBV14 to TRBJ1-3, with 8 bases lining up with TRBD1. V trimming: 4 bases; J trimming: 7 bases; junction bases outside the gene matches: 15. This CDR3 is built from 17 residues. Germline CDR1 SGHDN, CDR2 FVKESK. CDR3 DNA: TGTGCCAGCAGCCCGCCCCTGAGACAGGGGCCGGGGAACACCATATATTTT. Its translation is CASSPPLRQGPGNTIYF.

In DNA, the CDR3 is TGTGCCAGCAGTTACTCGGAAAGCGGGGCCTACAATGAGCAGTTCTTC. Encoded protein: CASSYSESGAYNEQFF. This chain links TRBV6-5 with TRBJ2-1, with TRBD2 matching over 7 bases. CDR1 is MNHEY and CDR2 is SVGAGI in the germline V gene. Trimming at V came to 0 bases and at J to 2 bases, leaving 4 bases not matched to a gene. This CDR3 region has 16 residues.

This clonotype occurred a few times. This chain connects TRBV7-2 to TRBJ1-1, with 11 bases matching TRBD1. The V gene end was trimmed by 8 bases and the J gene end by 0 bases; junction bases not matched to a gene: 14. The CDR3 loop spans 18 amino acids. CDR1 SGHTA and CDR2 FQGNSA come from the germline V gene. Here the CDR3 DNA reads TGTGCCAGCTCCCGGTTTGGGACAGGGGGAATGATGAACACTGAAGCTTTCTTT. Translation: CASSRFGTGGMMNTEAFF.

This clonotype was found a few times. The chain joins TRBV4-3 to TRBJ1-6, with TRBD1 matching 7 bases. After removal of 4 bases from V and 6 bases from J, the junction contained 6 bases not matched to a gene. The CDR3 runs 15 residues. Looked up from germline, CDR1 is LGHNA and CDR2 is YSLEER. CDR3: CASSPGTAFNSPLHF. The CDR3 DNA follows: TGCGCCAGCAGCCCCGGGACAGCCTTTAATTCACCCCTCCACTTT.